The rows below give T cell receptor beta chains drawn from one sample of a study of control samples from healthy donors and cancer patients. Clones were sequenced by immunoSEQ multiplex PCR, and TCRdb holds only the in-frame ones, with some missing. In the table there are about 170,000 clones, around 93% of which are singletons. The specimen sequenced was blood. The receptor set was obtained from a woman aged 60-70 years in good health. The CDR3 runs from the conserved cysteine through the conserved F or W. A D gene is named only where the DNA matches it firmly. Clone size, where shown, is once, few, many, or a class for clones that have expanded.

j_call,clone_size,v_call,cdr3_length,d_call,cdr3_aa,cdr3_nt
TRBJ2-3,-,TRBV5-4,15,TRBD1,CASSRQGAQGDTQYF,TGTGCCAGCAGCCGACAGGGGGCGCAGGGAGATACGCAGTATTTT
TRBJ1-2,once,TRBV30,13,-,CAWSIGSNYGYTF,TGTGCCTGGAGTATAGGATCGAACTATGGCTACACCTTC
TRBJ1-2,-,TRBV9,15,-,CASSGTGGTNYGYTF,TGTGCCAGCAGCGGCACGGGGGGGACTAACTATGGCTACACCTTC
TRBJ2-1,-,TRBV5-1,14,-,CASTTSNSYNEQFF,TGCGCCAGCACCACAAGCAACTCCTACAATGAGCAGTTCTTC
TRBJ2-3,-,TRBV6-5,13,-,CASTPHLRGTQYF,TGTGCCAGCACGCCCCACCTGCGCGGTACGCAGTATTTT
TRBJ2-3,medium-sized,TRBV19,15,-,CASSQGRTSTDTQYF,TGTGCCAGTAGTCAGGGACGGACTAGCACAGATACGCAGTATTTT
TRBJ1-4,-,TRBV25-1,16,-,CASSEYESGINEKLFF,TGTGCCAGCAGTGAATACGAATCTGGGATTAATGAAAAACTGTTTTTT
TRBJ1-5,-,TRBV6-2/TRBV6-3,15,-,CASSEGPRVNQPQHF,TGTGCCAGCAGCGAGGGTCCTCGCGTCAATCAGCCCCAGCATTTT
TRBJ1-4,-,TRBV6-5,14,-,CASSYDGSSALRFF,TGTGCCAGCAGTTACGATGGGAGTTCAGCCTTGCGGTTTTTT
TRBJ2-2,-,TRBV30,16,TRBD2,CACTQAGGLNTGELFF,TGTGCCTGCACCCAAGCGGGGGGGCTGAACACCGGGGAGCTGTTTTTT
TRBJ1-5,-,TRBV4-1,16,-,CASSQEVTGGGQPQHF,TGCGCCAGCAGCCAAGAGGTCACAGGAGGGGGTCAGCCCCAGCATTTT
TRBJ2-1,-,TRBV15,15,-,CATRRGQSSYNEQFF,TGTGCCACCAGAAGGGGCCAAAGCTCCTACAATGAGCAGTTCTTC
TRBJ2-7,-,TRBV6-5,13,-,CASSTRRGNEQYF,TGTGCCAGCAGTACTCGCAGGGGCAACGAGCAGTACTTC
TRBJ2-3,once,TRBV7-2,18,TRBD2,CASSVSGTSGGYTHTQYF,TGTGCCAGCAGCGTCTCCGGGACTAGCGGGGGTTATACTCATACGCAGTATTTT
TRBJ1-2,-,TRBV30,16,TRBD1,CAWSSGGRFSNYGYTF,TGTGCCTGGAGTTCAGGGGGCAGATTTTCTAACTATGGCTACACCTTC
TRBJ1-2,-,TRBV6-2/TRBV6-3,14,-,CASSSFDRPFGYTF,TGTGCCAGCAGTTCCTTTGACAGGCCTTTTGGCTACACCTTC
TRBJ1-1,-,TRBV5-1,15,TRBD1,CASSIRQGRETEAFF,TGCGCCAGCAGCATCCGACAGGGTCGGGAAACTGAAGCTTTCTTT
TRBJ2-1,-,TRBV6-2/TRBV6-3,13,TRBD2,CASSVTSGAEQFF,TGTGCCAGCAGTGTGACTAGCGGGGCTGAGCAGTTCTTC
TRBJ1-2,-,TRBV7-2,15,-,CASSLNYRAENGYTF,TGTGCCAGCAGCTTAAACTACAGGGCAGAAAATGGCTACACCTTC
TRBJ2-1,-,TRBV6-2/TRBV6-3,12,-,CASSYPPNEQFF,TGTGCCAGCAGTTACCCCCCAAATGAGCAGTTCTTC
TRBJ2-7,-,TRBV29-1,13,TRBD1,CSGGTGEHGEQYF,TGCAGCGGTGGGACAGGGGAGCACGGGGAGCAGTACTTC
TRBJ2-7,-,TRBV2,12,-,CALQADAYEQYF,TGTGCTTTACAGGCAGACGCCTACGAGCAGTACTTC
TRBJ1-2,-,TRBV18,18,TRBD1,CASSPIGPTGSSDYGYTF,TGTGCCAGCTCACCAATTGGCCCGACAGGGTCGAGTGACTATGGCTACACCTTC
TRBJ2-2,-,TRBV9,13,-,CASTRGNTGELFF,TGTGCCAGCACCAGGGGAAACACCGGGGAGCTGTTTTTT
TRBJ1-2,-,TRBV12-3/TRBV12-4,12,-,CASSRGDYGYTF,TGTGCCAGCAGCCGAGGAGACTATGGCTACACCTTC
TRBJ1-4,-,TRBV7-2,15,-,CASSLGPGGNEKLFF,TGTGCCAGCAGCTTAGGGCCAGGAGGGAATGAAAAACTGTTTTTT
TRBJ2-3,-,TRBV9,16,-,CASSVDGGAGTDTQYF,TGTGCCAGCAGCGTAGACGGTGGGGCCGGCACAGATACGCAGTATTTT
TRBJ2-4,-,TRBV7-2,13,TRBD2,CASSLNTGLALHF,TGTGCCAGCAGCTTAAACACCGGACTAGCGTTACACTTC
TRBJ1-2,-,TRBV7-2,14,-,CASSLDGHGSGYTF,TGTGCCAGCAGCTTAGATGGCCACGGCTCTGGCTACACCTTC
TRBJ2-7,-,TRBV7-2,14,-,CASSLWQGSDEQYF,TGTGCCAGCAGCTTATGGCAGGGGTCGGACGAGCAGTACTTC
TRBJ1-1,-,TRBV12-5,14,-,CASGSNTGSTEAFF,TGTGCTAGTGGTTCAAATACAGGGTCTACTGAAGCTTTCTTT
TRBJ2-1,-,TRBV6-2/TRBV6-3,13,TRBD2,CASSRTRESYSFF,TGTGCCAGCAGCCGGACTAGAGAGAGCTATAGCTTCTTC
TRBJ2-3,-,TRBV10-3,13,-,CAINRPGEDTQYF,TGTGCCATCAACAGGCCGGGGGAAGATACGCAGTATTTT
TRBJ2-7,-,TRBV15,13,-,CATSGDTTYEQYF,TGTGCCACCAGCGGGGACACCACCTACGAGCAGTACTTC
TRBJ2-5,-,TRBV11-2,15,TRBD1,CASSLGTGGWETQYF,TGTGCCAGCAGCCTCGGGACAGGTGGCTGGGAGACCCAGTACTTC
TRBJ2-6,-,TRBV27,16,TRBD1,CASARQGASGANVLTF,TGTGCCAGCGCAAGACAGGGGGCGTCTGGGGCCAACGTCCTGACTTTC
TRBJ1-6,-,TRBV6-6,13,-,CASSRQRDSPLHF,TGTGCCAGCAGTCGACAGAGGGATTCACCCCTCCACTTT
TRBJ2-5,-,TRBV2,12,-,CARPPFQETQYF,TGTGCCAGACCACCTTTCCAAGAGACCCAGTACTTC
TRBJ2-2,-,TRBV5-1,15,-,CASSKASANTGELFF,TGCGCCAGCAGCAAGGCATCCGCGAACACCGGGGAGCTGTTTTTT
TRBJ2-1,-,TRBV24-1,16,TRBD1,CATSDSGTGTNNEQFF,TGTGCCACCAGTGATTCCGGGACAGGGACTAACAATGAGCAGTTCTTC
TRBJ1-5,-,TRBV6-5,14,-,CASSSSPNEQPQHF,TGTGCCAGCAGTTCTTCTCCCAACGAGCAGCCCCAGCATTTT
TRBJ1-3,-,TRBV12-3/TRBV12-4,12,-,CASTPFGHTIYF,TGTGCCAGCACCCCTTTCGGGCACACCATATATTTT
TRBJ1-2,-,TRBV25-1,12,-,CASSSQGEGYTF,TGTGCCAGCAGTTCGCAGGGCGAAGGCTACACCTTC
TRBJ1-1,once,TRBV4-3,16,TRBD1,CASSPTGGSLNTEAFF,TGCGCCAGCAGCCCTACAGGGGGCTCTCTGAACACTGAAGCTTTCTTT
TRBJ1-2,-,TRBV27,14,TRBD1,CASSFGGQGGGYTF,TGTGCCAGCAGTTTTGGGGGACAGGGTGGCGGCTACACCTTC
TRBJ2-2,-,TRBV4-3,15,-,CASSQERGETGELFF,TGCGCCAGCAGCCAAGAGAGGGGGGAGACCGGGGAGCTGTTTTTT
TRBJ2-3,-,TRBV18,15,TRBD1,CASSPGTGRTDTQYF,TGTGCCAGCTCACCAGGGACAGGACGCACAGATACGCAGTATTTT
TRBJ1-2,-,TRBV19,16,-,CASRPPGRGANYGYTF,TGTGCCAGTAGGCCCCCAGGGAGGGGAGCTAACTATGGCTACACCTTC
TRBJ1-2,-,TRBV30,13,-,CAWSVSGLNGYTF,TGTGCCTGGAGTGTTTCCGGGTTAAATGGCTACACCTTC
TRBJ1-1,-,TRBV6-5,14,-,CASSYSWGITEAFF,TGTGCCAGCAGTTACTCGTGGGGGATCACTGAAGCTTTCTTT
TRBJ2-2,-,TRBV2,17,-,CASSEKFRATNTGELFF,TGTGCCAGCAGTGAAAAGTTTAGGGCAACGAACACCGGGGAGCTGTTTTTT
TRBJ2-1,few,TRBV28,16,TRBD2,CASRNQAGGPYNEQFF,TGTGCCAGCAGGAACCAAGCGGGGGGTCCCTACAATGAGCAGTTCTTC